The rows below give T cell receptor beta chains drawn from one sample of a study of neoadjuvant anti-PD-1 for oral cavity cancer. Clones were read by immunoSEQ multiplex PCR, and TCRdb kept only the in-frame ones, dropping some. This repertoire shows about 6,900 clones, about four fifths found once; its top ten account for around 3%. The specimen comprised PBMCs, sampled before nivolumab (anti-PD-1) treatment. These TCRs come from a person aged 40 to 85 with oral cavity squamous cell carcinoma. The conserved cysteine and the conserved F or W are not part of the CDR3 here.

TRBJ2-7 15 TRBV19 ASSASTFPPSSYEQY
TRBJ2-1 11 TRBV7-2 ASSLDRVNEQF
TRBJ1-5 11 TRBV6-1 AVTGGWGQPQH
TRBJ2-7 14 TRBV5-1 ASSLQGAFAGEEQY
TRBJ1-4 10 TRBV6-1 ASSEAQLKLF
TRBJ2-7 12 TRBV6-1 ASSGGTSSYEQY
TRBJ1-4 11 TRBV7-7 ASSLVPDEKLF
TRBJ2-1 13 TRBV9 ASSVDSGGYNEQF
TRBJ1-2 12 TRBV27 ASSFSHEGGSYT
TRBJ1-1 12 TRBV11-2 ASSLAGDLTEAF
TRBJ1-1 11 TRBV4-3 ASSQGGHTEAF
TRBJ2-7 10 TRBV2 ASRITGGEQY
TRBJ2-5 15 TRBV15 ATSRGLGGTKEETQY
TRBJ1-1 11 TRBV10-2 ASVGEWNTEAF
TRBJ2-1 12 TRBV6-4 ASSDGTSVNEQF
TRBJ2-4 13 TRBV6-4 ASRDRDRGKNIQY
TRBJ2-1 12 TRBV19 ASTTSGERNEQF
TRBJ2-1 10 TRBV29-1 SVQSSYNEQF
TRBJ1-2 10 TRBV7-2 ASSIRGYGYT
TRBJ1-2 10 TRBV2 ASSEQSYGYT
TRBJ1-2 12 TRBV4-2 ASSYDRGTGGYT
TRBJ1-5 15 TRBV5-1 ASSFGTGDVSNQPQH
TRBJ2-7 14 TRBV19 ASSIRGQGASYEQY
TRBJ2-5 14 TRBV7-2 ASSQGTSGVQETQY
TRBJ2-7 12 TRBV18 ASSASGRSYEQY
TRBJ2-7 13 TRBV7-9 ASSSVSGGRHEQY
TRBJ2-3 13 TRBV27 ASSLLGHTTDTQY
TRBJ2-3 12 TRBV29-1 SVGMTGAADTQY
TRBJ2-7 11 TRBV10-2 ASRAGSSYEQY
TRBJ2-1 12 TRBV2 ASSDRVGYNEQF
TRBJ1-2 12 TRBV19 ASTSGQGAYGYT
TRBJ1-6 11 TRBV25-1 ASSDRRGSPLH
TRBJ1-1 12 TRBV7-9 ASSLQGVGTEAF
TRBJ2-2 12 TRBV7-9 ASSRGQRTGELF
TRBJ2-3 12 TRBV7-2 ASSLSRNTDTQY
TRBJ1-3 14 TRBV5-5 ASSSPTGAVGNTIY
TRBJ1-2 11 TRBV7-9 ASSPSGGHGYT
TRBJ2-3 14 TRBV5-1 ASSLEGDPSTDTQY
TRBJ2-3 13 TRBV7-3 ASSRGVGNTDTQY
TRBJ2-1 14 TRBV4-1 ASSPGPSHGYNEQF